The 6 T cell receptor beta chains given below trace back to one sample, sequenced in a study of cytomegalovirus exposure and HLA in healthy donors. PCR primers comprised 60 Vbeta and 13 Jbeta primers. Clones were sequenced by immunoSEQ multiplex PCR, and TCRdb holds only the in-frame ones, with some missing. Of around 160,000 clones detected, roughly 80% appear once; the ten largest clones hold 3%. The sequenced sample consisted of PBMCs. These receptors were collected from a man in his forties or fifties in good health and CMV-seropositive.

V and J are TRBV6-1 and TRBJ2-3; D might be TRBD1 (5 bases). This CDR3 is 13 amino acids long. Germline CDR1 MNHNS, CDR2 SASEGT. Trimming took off 8 bases at V and 0 bases at J, with 9 bases between the two ends. CDR3 in DNA: TGTGCCAGCCTAAGGACAAGCACAGATACGCAGTATTTT. Translation gives CASLRTSTDTQYF.

The gene calls are TRBV19 and TRBJ2-3, with 8 bases matching TRBD2. CDR1 is LNHDA and CDR2 is SQIVND in the germline V gene (reference sequence). With V trimmed by 9 bases and J by 1 base, 18 bases remained unmatched. The CDR3 contains 18 residues. The CDR3 nucleotides are TGTGCCAGCCGCCCCGGGGCCGGGAGGGCCTTTGGCACAGATACGCAGTATTTT. This codes for CASRPGAGRAFGTDTQYF.

This chain joins TRBV7-2 and TRBJ2-1; maybe TRBD2 (5 bases). The CDR3 spans 15 residues. V dropped 1 base and J dropped 14 bases, with 21 bases sitting between them. The germline V gene encodes CDR1 SGHTA and CDR2 FQGNSA. The CDR3 DNA follows: TGTGCCAGCAGCTTAGAGAGGGTTGGTGATTCCCAAGAGTTCTTC. Protein product: CASSLERVGDSQEFF.

The chain uses TRBV29-1 and TRBJ1-2; 8 bases line up with TRBD1. From germline, CDR1 is SQVTM and CDR2 ANQGSEA. Germline trimming cut 4 bases from V and 0 bases from J; bases unmatched to any gene: 4. This CDR3 is 14 amino acids long. CDR3 region: CSVVAGGPNYGYTF. Written as DNA, the CDR3 is TGCAGCGTTGTGGCAGGGGGCCCTAACTATGGCTACACCTTC.

J is TRBJ1-1 and V is TRBV30; tentative D call: TRBD1 (5 bases). The length of the CDR3 is 11 residues. Germline V gene data show CDR1 as GTSNPN and CDR2 as SVGIG (reference sequence). V lost 3 bases, J lost 10 bases, and 12 bases lay in between. CDR3 in amino acids: CAWSDRGVAFF. The DNA of the CDR3 is TGTGCCTGGAGCGATCGGGGGGTAGCTTTCTTT. Using reference TRBV30 and TRBJ1-1 for the parts outside the CDR3, the full variable domain is SQTIHQWPATLVQPVGSPLSLECTVEGTSNPNLYWYRQAAGRGLQLLFYSVGIGQISSEVPQNLSASRPQDRQFILSSKKLLLSDSGFYLCAWSDRGVAFFGQGTRLTVV.

The gene calls are TRBV30 and TRBJ2-1, with a possible D match to TRBD2 (6 bases). V shed 0 bases and J shed 2 bases, with 14 bases lying between them. The germline V gene encodes CDR1 GTSNPN and CDR2 SVGIG (reference sequence). This CDR3 is 16 amino acids long. CDR3 residues: CAWSVLGSGPYNEQFF. In DNA form, the CDR3 reads TGTGCCTGGAGTGTACTGGGAAGCGGGCCCTACAATGAGCAGTTCTTC.